A selection of T cell receptor beta chains follows, all from one sample in a study of immune evolution from preneoplasia to lung adenocarcinoma. The assay was immunoSEQ multiplex PCR, and TCRdb's table has in-frame clones only and misses some. The top ten clones hold 6.5% to 8.5% of a sample with around 3,700 clones, roughly 80% of them seen once. The sequencing input was FFPE invasive lung adenocarcinoma tissue. These receptors all stem from a person aged 65-85 years with invasive lung adenocarcinoma. The conserved cysteine and the conserved F or W are not part of the CDR3 here. The order of the fields is clone size, J gene, V gene, CDR3 protein. Clone size is stated in some rows and not others, as once, few, many or a class when expanded.

clone_size: -
j_call: TRBJ2-6
v_call: TRBV19
cdr3_aa: ASSRTQDRSSGANVLT

clone_size: -
j_call: TRBJ2-1
v_call: TRBV14
cdr3_aa: ASSQRRSGEIEQF

clone_size: -
j_call: TRBJ2-7
v_call: TRBV4-1
cdr3_aa: ASSQQGTPGYEQY

clone_size: -
j_call: TRBJ2-5
v_call: TRBV7-9
cdr3_aa: ASSLEAGAGTQY

clone_size: -
j_call: TRBJ1-1
v_call: TRBV30
cdr3_aa: AWGTKNTEAF

clone_size: -
j_call: TRBJ1-4
v_call: TRBV7-9
cdr3_aa: ASSPPGGFPNEKLF

clone_size: -
j_call: TRBJ2-3
v_call: TRBV11-2
cdr3_aa: ASSLGDHKSDTQY

clone_size: -
j_call: TRBJ1-2
v_call: TRBV11-2
cdr3_aa: ASSPGEGLYGYT

clone_size: -
j_call: TRBJ2-4
v_call: TRBV14
cdr3_aa: ASSQDYSGTLAKNIQY

clone_size: -
j_call: TRBJ1-4
v_call: TRBV27
cdr3_aa: ASRLQGRDEKLF

clone_size: -
j_call: TRBJ1-4
v_call: TRBV4-1
cdr3_aa: ASSLGQRNEKLF

clone_size: -
j_call: TRBJ2-1
v_call: TRBV14
cdr3_aa: ASSPTSGSYNEQF

clone_size: -
j_call: TRBJ2-5
v_call: TRBV7-7
cdr3_aa: ASSLSGRGQETQY

clone_size: once
j_call: TRBJ2-1
v_call: TRBV7-8
cdr3_aa: ASSPQTNEQF

clone_size: -
j_call: TRBJ1-1
v_call: TRBV29-1
cdr3_aa: SVDNTEAF

clone_size: once
j_call: TRBJ2-2
v_call: TRBV30
cdr3_aa: AWSVLTGEKLF

clone_size: -
j_call: TRBJ2-5
v_call: TRBV7-2
cdr3_aa: ASSVSLTGGETQY

clone_size: -
j_call: TRBJ2-6
v_call: TRBV9
cdr3_aa: ASSADRAFSGANVLT

clone_size: -
j_call: TRBJ2-1
v_call: TRBV7-9
cdr3_aa: ASSSTGLAGGRGNEQF

clone_size: -
j_call: TRBJ1-5
v_call: TRBV19
cdr3_aa: ASRAGDQPQH

clone_size: -
j_call: TRBJ2-1
v_call: TRBV6-1
cdr3_aa: ASSEGTGKFSGRALDEQF

clone_size: -
j_call: TRBJ2-1
v_call: TRBV29-1
cdr3_aa: SHTGVAAYNEQF

clone_size: few
j_call: TRBJ2-1
v_call: TRBV10-2
cdr3_aa: ASRGLVLDNEQF

clone_size: few
j_call: TRBJ2-5
v_call: TRBV7-9
cdr3_aa: ASSLEKGAGQTQY

clone_size: -
j_call: TRBJ2-4
v_call: TRBV11-2
cdr3_aa: ASSLEGGRLAKNIQY

clone_size: -
j_call: TRBJ2-7
v_call: TRBV30
cdr3_aa: AWSWTDYEQY

clone_size: once
j_call: TRBJ1-4
v_call: TRBV28
cdr3_aa: ASSRQVRGEKLF

clone_size: -
j_call: TRBJ1-3
v_call: TRBV5-6
cdr3_aa: ASSLERGSGNTIY

clone_size: -
j_call: TRBJ2-2
v_call: TRBV10-2
cdr3_aa: ASGGRRAGELF

clone_size: -
j_call: TRBJ1-2
v_call: TRBV9
cdr3_aa: ASSPIGTEQSGYT

clone_size: -
j_call: TRBJ1-1
v_call: TRBV7-9
cdr3_aa: ASTSGQGSTEAF

clone_size: -
j_call: TRBJ2-2
v_call: TRBV5-6
cdr3_aa: ASSLDLGRETGELF

clone_size: -
j_call: TRBJ2-7
v_call: TRBV18
cdr3_aa: ASSPTSDGEQY

clone_size: -
j_call: TRBJ2-5
v_call: TRBV6-5
cdr3_aa: ASSYGRAGETQY

clone_size: few
j_call: TRBJ2-7
v_call: TRBV5-1
cdr3_aa: ASSLAEFSYEQY

clone_size: -
j_call: TRBJ1-1
v_call: TRBV12-5
cdr3_aa: ASGLQVNTEAF

clone_size: -
j_call: TRBJ1-5
v_call: TRBV30
cdr3_aa: AWSADSNQPQH

clone_size: once
j_call: TRBJ2-7
v_call: TRBV2
cdr3_aa: ASRGLYEQY

clone_size: -
j_call: TRBJ2-1
v_call: TRBV9
cdr3_aa: ASSVDGLNEQF

clone_size: -
j_call: TRBJ1-2
v_call: TRBV19
cdr3_aa: ASSPGSNYGYT

clone_size: -
j_call: TRBJ2-1
v_call: TRBV5-4
cdr3_aa: ASSGGPGLALGYNEQF

clone_size: -
j_call: TRBJ2-1
v_call: TRBV11-1
cdr3_aa: ASSLSGLAYNEQF

clone_size: -
j_call: TRBJ2-5
v_call: TRBV15
cdr3_aa: ATSWMDRSETQY

clone_size: -
j_call: TRBJ2-7
v_call: TRBV6-4
cdr3_aa: ASSDPSSGRASYEQY

clone_size: -
j_call: TRBJ1-4
v_call: TRBV4-2
cdr3_aa: ASSQVGGEEKLF

clone_size: -
j_call: TRBJ1-1
v_call: TRBV2
cdr3_aa: ASKREKRTEAF

clone_size: -
j_call: TRBJ2-1
v_call: TRBV11-3
cdr3_aa: ASSPRPRSSYNEQF

clone_size: few
j_call: TRBJ2-7
v_call: TRBV5-1
cdr3_aa: ASSVGPGFEQY

clone_size: -
j_call: TRBJ1-5
v_call: TRBV11-2
cdr3_aa: ASSAGASGNQPQH

clone_size: once
j_call: TRBJ1-1
v_call: TRBV6-1
cdr3_aa: ASRQKVGEAF

clone_size: -
j_call: TRBJ1-3
v_call: TRBV30
cdr3_aa: AWSVGSPTGNTIY

clone_size: -
j_call: TRBJ2-7
v_call: TRBV7-9
cdr3_aa: ASSRDNVAREQY

clone_size: few
j_call: TRBJ1-1
v_call: TRBV7-9
cdr3_aa: ASSLGNWAEAF

clone_size: -
j_call: TRBJ2-3
v_call: TRBV5-6
cdr3_aa: ASSLDLGPSDTQY

clone_size: -
j_call: TRBJ2-2
v_call: TRBV5-1
cdr3_aa: ASSLGQGGGELF

clone_size: -
j_call: TRBJ1-4
v_call: TRBV5-1
cdr3_aa: ASSWTLEHGEKLF

clone_size: -
j_call: TRBJ1-3
v_call: TRBV5-6
cdr3_aa: ASSPFDRFSGNTIY

clone_size: -
j_call: TRBJ2-2
v_call: TRBV5-1
cdr3_aa: ASSSGTSGIGELF

clone_size: -
j_call: TRBJ1-4
v_call: TRBV5-4
cdr3_aa: ASSQNRGLDEKLF